This T cell receptor (beta chain) came from a study of blood T cell repertoires in COVID-19. Across the whole study: COVID-19 samples, acute and convalescent, were from the United States, Italy and Spain. PBMCs, B-cell-depleted T cells, or T cells were the source of the cDNA or gDNA that made up the material.

Germline V gives CDR1 SNHLY, CDR2 FYNNEI. V lost 6 bases and J lost 0, with 11 bases in between. The CDR3 is 14 residues long. How the authors handled the data: The authors estimated nucleated cell counts from reference gene primer amplification. TCRdb's copy holds only in-frame clones and misses some; the assay was immunoSEQ multiplex PCR. The V and J calls and the clone size are those of that table, but D and trimming were determined from the DNA. The profile shows about 330,000 clones, around 88% of them singletons. The chain links TRBV2 to TRBJ2-5; D is possibly TRBD1 (5 bases). Source material: peripheral blood. The receptor comes from a woman aged 45-59 years with acute or convalescent COVID-19. The CDR3 is CASRDTAYQETQYF. Written as DNA, the CDR3 is TGTGCCAGCAGGGACACCGCGTACCAAGAGACCCAGTACTTC.